This passage covers 9 T cell receptor beta chains from one sample sequenced in a study of cytomegalovirus exposure and HLA in healthy donors. Primers included in the PCR were 60 Vbeta and 13 Jbeta primers. The table came from immunoSEQ multiplex PCR; TCRdb's copy has only in-frame clones and leaves some out. This table has approximately 160,000 clones, 77% appearing once. Sequencing input: PBMCs. These receptors were taken from a woman aged 25-40 years in good health and CMV-seronegative.

The chain combines TRBV13 with TRBJ1-1; D gene uncertain. The CDR3 contains 14 residues. Deletions cut 5 bases from V and 2 bases from J, with 12 bases between. Germline V gene data show CDR1 as PRHDT and CDR2 as FYEKMQ (reference sequence). The CDR3 loop is CASSVESTNTEAFF. The DNA of the CDR3 is TGTGCCAGCAGCGTTGAATCCACAAACACTGAAGCTTTCTTT.

The J gene is TRBJ1-6, the V gene TRBV5-8; 7 nucleotides match TRBD1. The J segment lost 5 bases and the V segment lost 0 bases, leaving 5 bases of the junction unmatched. The CDR3 spans 16 residues. Germline loops: CDR1 SGHTS, CDR2 YDEGEE. As DNA, the CDR3 is TGTGCCAGCAGCTTGGCGTACGGGACAGATAATTCACCCCTCCACTTT. Its translation is CASSLAYGTDNSPLHF.

This clone was seen only a few times. The V call is TRBV28, the J call TRBJ1-1, with D unresolved. CDR3 length: 12 amino acids. The V end was cut by 5 bases, the J end by 1 base, with 5 bases between. Germline assignment: CDR1 MDHEN and CDR2 SYDVKM. The chain's CDR3 is CASSPGNTEAFF. The CDR3 bases are TGTGCCAGCAGTCCCGGGAACACTGAAGCTTTCTTT.

The chain carries TRBV11-2 and TRBJ2-7, with D possibly being TRBD1 (6 bases). The CDR3 loop spans 16 amino acids. V dropped 6 bases and J dropped 2 bases, with 20 bases sitting between them. Germline V gene sequence: CDR1 SGHAT, CDR2 FQNNGV. The chain's CDR3 is CASSLEVSGEPYEQYF. The CDR3 DNA reads TGTGCCAGCAGTCTAGAGGTCTCAGGGGAGCCCTACGAGCAGTACTTC.

The genes are TRBV11-1 and TRBJ2-5; TRBD2 is a possible D gene (5 bases). V lost 1 base, J lost 9 bases, and 18 bases lay in between. The germline V gene has CDR1 SGHAT and CDR2 FQDESV (reference sequence). The CDR3 contains 15 residues. The CDR3 spells CASSLGVLVERAQYF. CDR3 nucleotide sequence: TGTGCCAGCAGCTTAGGCGTCCTAGTGGAGAGGGCCCAGTACTTC.

The chain links TRBV21-1 to TRBJ2-7; TRBD1 reflects the table's D call only, with no check against the DNA. TRBV21-1 is a recognized pseudogene. This CDR3 is built from 12 residues. The CDR3 DNA reads TGTGCCGTGACAGGGGGTGTGGACGAGCAGTACTTC. Amino acids: CAVTGGVDEQYF.

This chain joins TRBV10-3 and TRBJ2-7; TRBD1 is a possible D gene (5 bases). CDR3 size: 13 residues. Germline V lookup: CDR1 ENHRY, CDR2 SYGVKD. Deletions cut 6 bases from V and 3 bases from J, with 12 bases between. This CDR3 is CAISVDSRYEQYF. In nucleotides, the CDR3 is TGTGCCATCAGCGTAGACAGCCGCTACGAGCAGTACTTC.

The rearrangement joins TRBV5-1 to TRBJ1-1, with 7 bases lining up with TRBD1. Trimming at V came to 2 bases and at J to 4 bases, leaving 11 bases not matched to a gene. The CDR3 extends over 16 amino acids. Germline assignment: CDR1 SGHRS and CDR2 YFSETQ. CDR3 sequence: CASSFGGTGAGTEAFF. The DNA of the CDR3 is TGCGCCAGCAGCTTCGGTGGCACAGGGGCCGGCACTGAAGCTTTCTTT.

The chain joins TRBV6-1 to TRBJ1-2; TRBD1 matches 8 bases. The length of the CDR3 is 18 residues. Germline CDR1 MNHNS, CDR2 SASEGT. J gave up 4 bases and V 4 bases, and 17 bases lay outside the gene matches. The CDR3 DNA is TGTGCCAGCAGTGGCCCCCGGACAGGGAGAGGTTCTGCCTATGGCTACACCTTC. Protein sequence: CASSGPRTGRGSAYGYTF.